What follows describes a single T cell receptor (beta chain). The antigen is unknown. V gave up 2 bases and J gave up 2 bases, with 7 bases separating them. The germline CDR1 and CDR2 sequences are SGHRS and YFSETQ. The CDR3 sequence is 13 residues long. This sample was included in a study of CD8+ T cells in alopecia areata. Investigators isolated RNA and reverse transcribed it into cDNA to act as the sequencing template. Method: immunoSEQ multiplex PCR; TCRdb's copy keeps in-frame clones and lacks some. The data hold under 150,000 clones, with less than 65% observed a single time. General study findings and limits: Across lesional scalp, and particularly alopecia totalis/universalis, clonality surpassed that of normal scalp. Sequencing of scalp samples also captures resident alphabeta T cells of normal skin.

CD4+ and CD8+ T cells were sorted from PBMCs. The chain employs TRBV5-1 and TRBJ1-2; D is unclear. Sequencing was performed on CD8+ T cells sorted from blood. The TCR was taken from a human donor in good health. The CDR3 reads CASSLWRNYGYTF. Here the CDR3 DNA reads TGCGCCAGCAGCTTATGGAGGAACTATGGCTACACCTTC.